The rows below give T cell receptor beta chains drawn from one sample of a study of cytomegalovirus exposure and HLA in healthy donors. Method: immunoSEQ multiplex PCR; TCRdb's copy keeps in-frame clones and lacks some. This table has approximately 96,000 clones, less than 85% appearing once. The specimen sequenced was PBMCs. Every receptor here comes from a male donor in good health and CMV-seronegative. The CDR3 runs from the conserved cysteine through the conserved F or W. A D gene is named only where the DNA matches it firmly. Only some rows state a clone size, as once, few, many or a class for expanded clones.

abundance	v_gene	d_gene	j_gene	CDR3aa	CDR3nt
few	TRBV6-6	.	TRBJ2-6	CASTNRVSGANVLTF	TGTGCCAGCACTAACAGGGTGTCTGGGGCCAACGTCCTGACTTTC
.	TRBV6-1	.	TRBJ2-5	CASRPGGSLETQYF	TGTGCCAGCAGACCCGGGGGTAGCTTGGAGACCCAGTACTTC
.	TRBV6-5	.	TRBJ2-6	CASSSPMGANVLTF	TGTGCCAGCAGCAGTCCGATGGGGGCCAACGTCCTGACTTTC
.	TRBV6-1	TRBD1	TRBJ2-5	CASSVNRGLETQYF	TGTGCCAGCAGTGTAAACAGGGGTTTGGAGACCCAGTACTTC
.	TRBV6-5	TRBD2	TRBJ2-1	CASSADPGLGSEQFF	TGTGCCAGCAGCGCTGACCCGGGACTAGGGAGTGAGCAGTTCTTC
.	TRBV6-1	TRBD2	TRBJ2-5	CASRLAGDQETQYF	TGTGCCAGCAGACTAGCGGGAGACCAAGAGACCCAGTACTTC
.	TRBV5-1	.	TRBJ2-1	CASSLVLQGSYNEQFF	TGCGCCAGCAGCTTGGTTTTACAGGGCTCCTACAATGAGCAGTTCTTC
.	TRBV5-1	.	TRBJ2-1	CASSHTSNGRYNEQFF	TGCGCCAGCAGCCACACGTCGAACGGGAGATACAATGAGCAGTTCTTC
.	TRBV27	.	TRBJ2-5	CASSLSYGRVHQETQYF	TGTGCCAGCAGTTTATCTTACGGCAGGGTACATCAAGAGACCCAGTACTTC
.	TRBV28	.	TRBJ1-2	CASSLGQGNYGYTF	TGTGCCAGCAGTTTGGGTCAGGGTAACTATGGCTACACCTTC
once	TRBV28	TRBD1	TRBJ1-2	CASNFPVGQDYGYTF	TGTGCCAGCAATTTTCCGGTGGGACAGGACTATGGCTACACCTTC
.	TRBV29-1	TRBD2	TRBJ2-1	CSVEDPSGRDNEQFF	TGCAGCGTTGAAGACCCTAGCGGGAGGGACAATGAGCAGTTCTTC
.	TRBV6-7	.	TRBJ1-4	CASSSRRQVPNEKLFF	TGTGCCAGCAGTTCCCGCCGACAGGTCCCTAATGAAAAACTGTTTTTT
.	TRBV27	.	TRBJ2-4	CASSLLADSTLAKNIQYF	TGTGCCAGCAGTTTATTAGCGGACTCGACACTAGCCAAAAACATTCAGTACTTC
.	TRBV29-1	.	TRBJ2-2	CSGGREHGELFF	TGCAGCGGGGGAAGGGAGCACGGGGAGCTGTTTTTT
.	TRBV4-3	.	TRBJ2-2	CASSQDPTSQAGELFF	TGCGCCAGCAGCCAAGATCCGACCTCTCAGGCCGGGGAGCTGTTTTTT
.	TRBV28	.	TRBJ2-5	CASSLNLGEQYF	TGTGCCAGCAGTTTAAATCTCGGGGAGCAGTACTTC
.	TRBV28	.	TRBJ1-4	CASSPGFREKLFF	TGTGCCAGCAGCCCAGGTTTCCGGGAAAAACTGTTTTTT
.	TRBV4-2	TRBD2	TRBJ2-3	CASSPLPGLAGLATDTQYF	TGTGCCAGCAGCCCCCTTCCCGGACTAGCGGGACTAGCGACAGATACGCAGTATTTT
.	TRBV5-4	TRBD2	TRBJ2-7	CASSLGSGRTSYEQYF	TGTGCCAGCAGCTTGGGTAGCGGGAGGACCTCCTACGAGCAGTACTTC
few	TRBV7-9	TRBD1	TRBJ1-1	CASRGGTGGNTEAFF	TGTGCCAGCAGGGGGGGGACAGGGGGGAACACTGAAGCTTTCTTT
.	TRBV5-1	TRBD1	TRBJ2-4	CASSGTGVLGKNIQYF	TGCGCCAGCAGCGGAACAGGGGTACTAGGCAAAAACATTCAGTACTTC
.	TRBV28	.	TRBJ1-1	CASSPGVNTEAFF	TGTGCCAGCAGTCCTGGAGTTAACACTGAAGCTTTCTTT
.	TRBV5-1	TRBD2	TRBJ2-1	CTSSQGTSGRLHEQFF	TGCACCAGCAGCCAAGGGACTAGCGGGAGGTTACATGAGCAGTTCTTC